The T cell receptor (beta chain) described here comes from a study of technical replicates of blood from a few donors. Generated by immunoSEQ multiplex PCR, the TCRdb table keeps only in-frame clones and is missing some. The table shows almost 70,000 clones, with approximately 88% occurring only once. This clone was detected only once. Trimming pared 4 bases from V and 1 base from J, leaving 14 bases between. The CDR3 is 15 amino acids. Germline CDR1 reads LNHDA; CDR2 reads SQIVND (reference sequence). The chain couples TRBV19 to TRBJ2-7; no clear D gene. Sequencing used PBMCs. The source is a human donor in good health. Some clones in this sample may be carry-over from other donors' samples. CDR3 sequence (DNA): TGTGCCAGTAGTACCGTCGGAGAGCCGTCCTACGAGCAGTACTTC. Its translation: CASSTVGEPSYEQYF.